These 25 T cell receptor beta chains were sequenced from one sample in a study of cytomegalovirus exposure and HLA in healthy donors. Primers: 60 Vbeta forward and 13 Jbeta reverse. Produced via immunoSEQ multiplex PCR; TCRdb's table is partial and in-frame only. This table holds roughly 200,000 clones, 75% to 80% found once. Sequencing was done on a sample of PBMCs. The receptors shown here come from a woman younger than 45 in good health and CMV-seropositive.

V usage is TRBV5-6 and J usage is TRBJ1-2; 7 nucleotides match TRBD1. V dropped 2 bases and J dropped 3; count of bases not matched to a gene: 4. The germline gives CDR1 SGHDT, CDR2 YYEEEE. The CDR3 runs 14 residues. The CDR3 here is CASSFSGTDYGYTF. The CDR3 DNA sequence: TGTGCCAGCAGCTTCTCCGGGACAGACTATGGCTACACCTTC.

This clone was detected only a few times. The junction does not match germline at one end; this may be a read error. The chain joins TRBV7-9 to TRBJ2-3; D is unresolved. The CDR3 contains 12 residues. Germline values: CDR1 SEHNR, CDR2 FQNEAQ (reference sequence). The CDR3 region has the DNA TGTTCCAGCAGCCCCTTCACAGATACGCAGTATTTT. Its translation is CSSSPFTDTQYF.

DNA for the CDR3: TGTGCCAGCAGGGAGGGATTTGGGGCCGTGAGTGGGTATACGCAGTATTTT. It codes for CASREGFGAVSGYTQYF. The chain links TRBV6-4 to TRBJ2-3, with TRBD2 as a possible D gene (6 bases). Looked up from germline, CDR1 is MRHNA and CDR2 is SNTAGT. The CDR3 has 17 amino acids. Trimming stripped 6 bases from V and 7 bases from J, with 26 bases between.

The chain carries TRBV10-3 and TRBJ2-2; D might be TRBD1 (6 bases). CDR1 and CDR2 from the germline V gene are ENHRY and SYGVKD. The CDR3 consists of 16 residues. Trimming removed 3 bases at V and 0 bases at J, with 11 bases between. CDR3 sequence: CAISDPGHANTGELFF. The CDR3 bases are TGTGCCATCAGTGACCCGGGACACGCGAACACCGGGGAGCTGTTTTTT.

The chain combines TRBV28 with TRBJ1-2; no clear D. Per germline, CDR1 MDHEN and CDR2 SYDVKM. The ends were cut back, 5 bases at V and 4 bases at J, with 8 bases in the middle. The CDR3 is 12 amino acids. The CDR3 coding sequence is TGTGCCAGCAGTGGACGGGGCTATGGCTACACCTTC. It encodes CASSGRGYGYTF.

This chain uses TRBV7-2 with TRBJ1-1, with D possibly TRBD1 on 5 matching bases. The V gene lost 2 bases and the J gene lost 1 base, with 8 bases spanning the gap. Germline CDR1 reads SGHTA; CDR2 reads FQGNSA. CDR3 length equals 14 residues. The CDR3, as DNA: TGTGCCAGCAGCTTATGGGGCGGGAACACTGAAGCTTTCTTT. It is translated as CASSLWGGNTEAFF.

This chain connects TRBV10-3 to TRBJ2-7; 10 positions agree with TRBD2. Trimming at V came to 2 bases and at J to 0 bases, leaving 4 bases not matched to a gene. CDR3 length: 16 amino acids. The germline V gene has CDR1 ENHRY and CDR2 SYGVKD. The CDR3 spells CAISEQLAGFSYEQYF. The CDR3 DNA sequence: TGTGCCATCAGTGAGCAACTAGCGGGATTCTCCTACGAGCAGTACTTC.

V usage is TRBV2 and J usage is TRBJ2-5; TRBD1 matches at 10 bases. Trimming removed 4 bases from V and 4 bases from J; junction bases left unmatched: 6. CDR3 size: 15 residues. The germline CDR1 and CDR2 sequences are SNHLY and FYNNEI. The CDR3 sequence: CASSGLDRGRETQYF. In nucleotides, the CDR3 is TGTGCCAGCAGTGGGCTGGACAGGGGGAGAGAGACCCAGTACTTC.

The chain links TRBV5-4 to TRBJ2-5; D is possibly TRBD1 (5 bases). V was trimmed by 4 bases and J by 3 bases, leaving 13 bases between them. CDR1 is SGHNT and CDR2 is YYREEE in the germline V gene (reference sequence). This CDR3 comprises 14 residues. CDR3 loop: CASSPPGLKETQYF. The CDR3 DNA reads as TGTGCCAGCAGCCCTCCAGGGTTAAAAGAGACCCAGTACTTC.

The CDR3 DNA is TGTGCCAGCAGTTTGACAGCCGTGTCCGAGCAGTACTTC. Its translation: CASSLTAVSEQYF. This chain uses TRBV6-6 with TRBJ2-7, with D tentatively TRBD1 (5 bases). Per germline, CDR1 MNHNY and CDR2 SVGAGI (reference sequence). With 4 bases removed from V and 6 bases from J, the gap between germline ends came to 13 bases. The CDR3 covers 13 residues.

The table lists this clone with a few counts. The CDR3 DNA reads TGTGCCAGCAGCTTCCGGGACAGGGCGAACACTGAAGCTTTCTTT. Translation gives CASSFRDRANTEAFF. The chain has TRBV5-4 and TRBJ1-1, with 9 bases aligning to TRBD1. V lost 2 bases to trimming and J lost 1 base; unmatched junction nucleotides: 3. Germline V lookup: CDR1 SGHNT, CDR2 YYREEE (reference sequence). The CDR3 has 15 residues.

The chain uses TRBV5-1 and TRBJ2-5, with TRBD2 as a possible D gene (6 bases). The V end was cut by 4 bases, the J end by 2 bases, with 6 bases between. This CDR3 contains 12 residues. Per germline, CDR1 SGHRS and CDR2 YFSETQ. The CDR3 region is CASSGLQETQYF. CDR3 nucleotides: TGCGCCAGCAGCGGACTACAAGAGACCCAGTACTTC.

This clone was detected only a few times. The V call is TRBV7-3, the J call TRBJ2-7, with 12 bases identical to TRBD2. CDR1 and CDR2 from the germline V gene are SGHTA and FQGTGA. CDR3 length: 18 residues. V lost 4 bases to trimming and J lost 1 base; unmatched junction nucleotides: 11. CDR3 amino acids: CASSSMVTSGSMSYEQYF. Written as DNA, the CDR3 is TGTGCCAGCAGCTCAATGGTGACTAGCGGGAGTATGTCCTACGAGCAGTACTTC.

This sequence joins TRBV6-1 and TRBJ1-5, with a tentative D call TRBD1 (5 bases). The CDR3 totals 15 residues. Germline loops: CDR1 MNHNS, CDR2 SASEGT. Trimming removed 10 bases at V and 7 bases at J, with 23 bases between. CDR3 bases: TGTGCCACCACTCCCGGCCCAGGGCGGGGGCAGCCCCAGCATTTT. Translation: CATTPGPGRGQPQHF.

This chain links TRBV19 with TRBJ1-5; D is perhaps TRBD1 (6 bases). CDR1 and CDR2 (germline): LNHDA, SQIVND (reference sequence). V shed 6 bases and J shed 5 bases, with 17 bases lying between them. The CDR3 sequence is 15 residues long. The CDR3 DNA sequence: TGTGCCAGTAGGAGGTGGGGGGGCCAGGATCAGCCCCAGCATTTT. It specifies CASRRWGGQDQPQHF.

This chain links TRBV6-5 with TRBJ2-3; 12 bases fit TRBD1. The CDR3 contains 14 residues. Unmatched junction bases numbered 3, after V lost 6 bases and J lost 5 bases. Germline V CDR1 and CDR2: MNHEY, SVGAGI. CDR3 region: CASRGQGAEDTQYF. Written as DNA, the CDR3 is TGTGCCAGCAGGGGACAGGGGGCGGAAGATACGCAGTATTTT.

The V gene is TRBV11-2, the J gene TRBJ1-5; 8 nucleotides line up with TRBD1. The germline gives CDR1 SGHAT, CDR2 FQNNGV. The ends lost 1 base at V and 8 bases at J; junction bases unmatched: 7. The CDR3 loop spans 15 amino acids. CDR3 residues: CASSLGGQGGKPQHF. CDR3 nucleotides: TGTGCCAGCAGCTTAGGTGGACAGGGTGGAAAGCCCCAGCATTTT.

The chain joins TRBV6-1 to TRBJ2-7; the match to TRBD2 covers 11 bases. The CDR3 spans 15 residues. The V segment lost 8 bases and the J segment 2 bases; nucleotides outside the gene matches: 8. Germline lookup yields CDR1 MNHNS and CDR2 SASEGT. Here the CDR3 DNA reads TGTGCCAGCGCTCCGGGACTAGCGGATACCTACGAGCAGTACTTC. Its translation: CASAPGLADTYEQYF.

The V call is TRBV30, the J call TRBJ1-2, with D perhaps matching TRBD1 (5 bases). Germline CDR1 and CDR2: GTSNPN and SVGIG (reference sequence). V was pared by 2 bases and J by 6 bases, with 16 bases between. The CDR3 totals 14 residues. Here the CDR3 DNA reads TGTGCCTGGAGTAACCCCGGGAGGGGAGATGGCTACACCTTC. This codes for CAWSNPGRGDGYTF.

To note about this clone: Sequence at one end of the junction differs from germline and may be a read error. The J gene is TRBJ1-5, the V gene TRBV7-9; TRBD1 agrees at 9 bases. The CDR3 runs 16 residues. Germline V CDR1 and CDR2: SEHNR, FQNEAQ (reference sequence). The CDR3 loop reads CSSSATGGELVQPQHF. CDR3 nucleotide sequence: TGTTCCAGCAGCGCAACAGGGGGCGAGTTGGTTCAGCCCCAGCATTTT.

This clone was detected only once. V usage is TRBV5-1 and J usage is TRBJ1-5; D is ambiguous. The CDR3 runs to 15 residues. Trimming removed 1 base at V and 0 bases at J, with 8 bases between. Germline V gene data show CDR1 as SGHRS and CDR2 as YFSETQ. The CDR3 is CASSLYSGSNQPQHF. The CDR3 DNA reads as TGCGCCAGCAGCTTGTACTCGGGTAGCAATCAGCCCCAGCATTTT.

V is TRBV6-5 and J is TRBJ2-7, with D perhaps TRBD1 (5 bases). This CDR3 spans 15 amino acids. The germline gives CDR1 MNHEY, CDR2 SVGAGI. V was cut by 6 bases and J by 3 bases, with 18 bases left in between. The CDR3 nucleotides are TGTGCCAGCAGGCCCTTCCGACAGTCTGACTACGAGCAGTACTTC. This gives the protein CASRPFRQSDYEQYF.

This clone was picked up one time. J is TRBJ2-2 and V is TRBV19; D is undetermined. CDR1 is LNHDA and CDR2 is SQIVND in the germline V gene (reference sequence). CDR3 length: 15 amino acids. The V and J ends lost 3 bases and 0 bases respectively, with 8 bases between them. CDR3 sequence reads: CASSIGNTNTGELFF. In DNA form, the CDR3 reads TGTGCCAGTAGTATTGGCAACACGAACACCGGGGAGCTGTTTTTT.

This chain uses TRBV11-3 with TRBJ2-2; 7 nucleotides match TRBD1. The CDR3 contains 17 residues. J lost 3 bases, V lost 4 bases, and 11 bases had no gene match. Germline lookup yields CDR1 SGHNT and CDR2 YENEEA. The CDR3 loop reads CASSSTDRETYTGELFF. As DNA, the CDR3 is TGTGCCAGCAGCTCGACCGACAGGGAGACTTACACCGGGGAGCTGTTTTTT.

The genes are TRBV4-3 and TRBJ2-5; D may be TRBD1 (6 bases). With 5 bases removed from V and 5 bases from J, the gap between germline ends came to 18 bases. The CDR3 extends over 15 amino acids. Per germline, CDR1 LGHNA and CDR2 YSLEER. The CDR3 coding sequence is TGCGCCAGCAGCGTACTTACAGGGAACGGTGAGACCCAGTACTTC. Protein sequence: CASSVLTGNGETQYF.